This T cell receptor beta chain was captured in a study of T cells after yellow fever vaccination (dated by TCRdb to between 2017 and 2020). Background for the entire study: The SMART-Seq v4 Ultra Low Input RNA kit was used to prepare libraries from fractions with low cell numbers. Bulk TCR alpha and beta repertoires were sequenced longitudinally to track T-cell clones before and after primary and booster YFV17D yellow fever vaccination. Two healthy male donors, one aged 18 to 30 and one aged 30 to 40 years, were included in the cohort. Bulk PBMC replicates and cell subsets were isolated from blood drawn at multiple timepoints before and after both primary and secondary immunization.

This clonotype was detected only a few times. Its antigen is not yet known. No base quality information exists; no much larger clone differs at one position. Study-wide findings and limitations: The secondary T-cell response was found to be weaker but faster than the primary response, with a peak reached on day 5 rather than on day 15. Only a couple of donors were included in the study, so the extent to which the findings can be generalized is limited. Because abundant contaminating clonotypes from the bulk population could be contained in FACS-sorted repertoires, computational filtering was required. A small fraction of clonotypes showed up in both the CD4 and CD8 compartments, probably as a result of convergent recombination. Most clones expanded after primary vaccination (around 96% of CD4 and roughly 90% of CD8) were re-detected after the booster, suggesting that broad memory maintenance occurred.

The treatment or condition label of this sample denotes: live attenuated yellow fever vaccine strain. A standard Ficoll-Paque protocol was used to isolate PBMCs from peripheral blood. Dynabeads CD4 and CD8 positive selection kits were used to isolate the CD4 and CD8 T-cell fractions. TriZol was used to extract RNA from bulk PBMCs, from CD4 and CD8 fractions, and from dextramer-positive and dextramer-negative fractions. Sequencing used an Illumina NovaSeq 6000. TCR cDNA was synthesized by 5'RACE template switching, which introduced a universal primer site and unique molecular identifiers. Priming of cDNA synthesis was performed from both the TCR alpha and TCR beta constant segments. Library amplification involved two PCR steps, and the second step added sample barcodes and sequencing adapters. Sequencing of the libraries was done on either Illumina HiSeq 2500 (2x100 bp) or NovaSeq (2x150 bp). From the authors' description of their analysis: Demultiplexing of reads and collapsing into UMI consensus sequences were performed with MIGEC, and V(D)J alignment was carried out with MiXCR. Vaccine-responding clonotypes were identified with edgeR using replicate PBMC samples, with FDR below 0.01 and a log2 fold change above 5 up to day 15 being required. CD4 or CD8 identity was assigned to each bulk clonotype according to whether the clonotype was present at higher abundance in the sequenced CD4 repertoire or the sequenced CD8 repertoire. The raw public data were reprocessed by TCRdb itself: fastp quality trimming at Q25, MiXCR clonotype calling, in-frame beta chains only. All rows with the same CDR3 protein become a single entry with the most common DNA and genes. The V and J calls and clone size are TCRdb's, not the authors'. The sample records about 320,000 distinct CDR3 sequences, 9.5% to 12% of which are singletons. Together, the top ten hold 3% to 3.5% of the sample.

The CDR3 contains 15 residues, cysteine and phenylalanine counted. Here the CDR3 DNA is all that survives: 45 bases in frame from base 1. The V end loses 1 base and the J end loses 1 base, and a stretch of 10 bases separates them. From a lookup of the germline V gene (reference sequence), CDR1 and CDR2 are MNHNY and SVGAGI. This receptor was identified in a young man who received the YFV17D yellow fever vaccine. The specimen was CD4+ T cells sorted from PBMCs, collected 45 days after the yellow fever booster vaccination. The rearrangement combines TRBV6-6 with TRBJ1-1; the D gene is unclear. The CDR3 here reads CASSYYTGPNTEAFF. In nucleotide form, the sequence is TGTGCCAGCAGTTACTATACCGGGCCGAACACTGAAGCTTTCTTT.